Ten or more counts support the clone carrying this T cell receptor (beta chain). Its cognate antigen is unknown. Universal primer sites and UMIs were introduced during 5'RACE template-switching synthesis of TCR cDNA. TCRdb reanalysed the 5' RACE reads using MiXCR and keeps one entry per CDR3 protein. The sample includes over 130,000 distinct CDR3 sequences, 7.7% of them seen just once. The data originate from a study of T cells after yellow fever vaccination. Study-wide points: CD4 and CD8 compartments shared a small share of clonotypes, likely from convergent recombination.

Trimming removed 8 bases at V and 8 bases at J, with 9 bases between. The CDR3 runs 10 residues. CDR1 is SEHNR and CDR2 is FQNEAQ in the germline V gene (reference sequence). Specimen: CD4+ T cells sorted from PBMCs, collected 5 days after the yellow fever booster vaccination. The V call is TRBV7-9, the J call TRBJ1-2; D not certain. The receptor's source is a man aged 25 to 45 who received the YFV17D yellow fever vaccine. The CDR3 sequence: CASGSWGYTF. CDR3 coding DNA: TGTGCCAGCGGCTCTTGGGGCTACACCTTC. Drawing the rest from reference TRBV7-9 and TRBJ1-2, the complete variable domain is DTGVSQNPRHKITKRGQNVTFRCDPISEHNRLYWYRQTLGQGPEFLTYFQNEAQLEKSRLLSDRFSAERPKGSFSTLEIQRTEQGDSAMYLCASGSWGYTFGSGTRLTVV.